This T cell receptor (beta chain) was profiled in a study of blood T cell repertoires in COVID-19 (TCRdb year 2020). For the wider study: Samples from collaborators originated in the United States, Italy and Spain and spanned both the acute and convalescent phases of COVID-19. The prospective study material was composed of cDNA or gDNA derived from T cells, B-cell-depleted T cells, or PBMCs. Deeply sampled blood TCRbeta repertoires from subjects exposed to, actively infected with, or recovered from COVID-19 were included in the dataset. The repertoires were made available in a free public database intended to serve as a resource for research on the immune response to SARS-CoV-2. Samples came from the ongoing ImmuneRACE study (first 160 participants) plus 1,254 subjects from 6 global collaborators. Sample metadata almost always included a de-identified subject ID, COVID-19 status, age in years and sex. HLA class I and class II types, where available, came from metadata supplied by the sample provider rather than from assay-based typing.

Whole blood was collected in K2EDTA tubes by collaborating institutions according to the institutions' own protocols. For TCRbeta analysis, collaborators shipped samples as frozen whole blood, isolated PBMCs, or DNA extracted from either of those sample types. TCRbeta CDR3 regions were amplified from genomic DNA using the immunoSEQ Assay, a bias-controlled multiplex PCR. Processing in the source paper ran as follows. Within the assay, amplification of reference gene primers was used to estimate how many nucleated cells each sample contained. Sequence reads were collapsed and filtered to measure the absolute abundance of every unique TCRbeta CDR3 rearrangement. For each sample, productive Simpson clonality was calculated as the square root of Simpson's diversity index across productive rearrangements. TCRdb took this table from immuneACCESS and kept in-frame rearrangements with V and J called. Such tables lack part of the clones; where checked against another copy, unresolved V genes explain under half of the gap, and the rest is unexplained. The V and J calls and clone size were taken over from that table, and D and trimming were inferred from the DNA. The sample table shows some 150,000 clones, and 80% are seen once. Of the sample, over 4% is held by the ten largest clones.

Trimming leaves V shorter by 3 bases and J shorter by 3 bases, with the junction holding 2 bases beyond the gene matches. CDR1 and CDR2, per the germline V gene, are SQVTM and ANQGSEA. The CDR3 numbers 13 residues from cysteine through phenylalanine. Solely the CDR3 DNA is kept, with 39 bases framed from the first base. The research as a whole found: The quantity of clinical and demographic metadata differed by source and by participant and was supplied without curation.

This clone was seen a few times. Its binding antigen is unknown. One base away there is no much larger clone; base qualities are not given. The chain is made from TRBV29-1 and TRBJ1-2, with 9 junctional bases fitting TRBD1. Material for sequencing was peripheral blood. The receptor was derived from a woman between 50 and 59 years old with acute or convalescent COVID-19. The bases read TGCAGCGTTGAGGGGGACAGGGACTATGGCTACACCTTC. It encodes CSVEGDRDYGYTF.